These 31 T cell receptor beta chains were sequenced from one sample in a study of shared clonotypes between healthy human individuals. Sequenced by immunoSEQ multiplex PCR; TCRdb stores in-frame clones only, minus some. The table has a few million clones, just under 95% seen once. What was sequenced was naive CD4+ T cells from PBMCs. Stated subset: CD45RA+ positively selected. Source of these receptors: a young man in good health. Some clones in this sample may be carry-over from other donors' samples.

CDR3 sequence reads: CASSFQGSQETQYF. CDR3 sequence (DNA): TGTGCCAGCAGCTTTCAGGGGTCCCAAGAGACCCAGTACTTC. The chain links TRBV11-3 to TRBJ2-5; D may be TRBD1 (6 bases). CDR1 is SGHNT, CDR2 YENEEA, per germline. This CDR3 is built from 14 residues. With 3 bases removed from V and 1 base from J, the gap between germline ends came to 9 bases.

This clone has only one observation. Other DNA variants within this sample encode the same CDR3. CDR3 protein: CASSSSSYEQYF. The CDR3 nucleotides are TGTGCCAGCAGTTCCTCGTCCTACGAGCAGTACTTC. V usage is TRBV28 and J usage is TRBJ2-7, with D unresolved. Trimming removed 4 bases at V and 1 base at J, with 5 bases between. CDR1 and CDR2 from the germline V gene are MDHEN and SYDVKM. The CDR3 sequence is 12 residues long.

The genes are TRBV9 and TRBJ1-2; 7 nucleotides align to TRBD1. The CDR3 length is 14 residues. Trimming removed 3 bases from V and 8 bases from J; junction bases left unmatched: 10. CDR1 SGDLS and CDR2 YYNGEE come from the germline V gene. CDR3 sequence reads: CASSAMGEGAGYTF. In nucleotides, the CDR3 is TGTGCCAGCAGCGCGATGGGTGAGGGGGCGGGCTACACCTTC.

This rearrangement joins TRBV7-2 to TRBJ1-1; no firm D call. Germline V gene sequence: CDR1 SGHTA, CDR2 FQGNSA. CDR3 length: 12 residues. The V and J ends lost 1 base and 7 bases respectively, with 7 bases between them. The CDR3 protein is CASSLVMFEAFF. The CDR3 DNA follows: TGTGCCAGCAGCTTAGTAATGTTTGAAGCTTTCTTT.

This clone has more than one count but fewer than ten. V is TRBV29-1 and J is TRBJ1-1; no clear D gene. Trimming took off 7 bases at V and 0 bases at J, with 9 bases between the two ends. Germline CDR1 and CDR2: SQVTM and ANQGSEA. The CDR3 is 12 amino acids. The CDR3 reads CSAQLLNTEAFF. The CDR3 region has the DNA TGCAGCGCACAGTTGCTGAACACTGAAGCTTTCTTT.

The J gene is TRBJ2-7, the V gene TRBV19; D may be TRBD1 (6 bases). The germline V gene has CDR1 LNHDA and CDR2 SQIVND (reference sequence). The CDR3 has 15 residues. Trimming removed 6 bases at V and 0 bases at J, with 15 bases between. CDR3 nucleotide sequence: TGTGCCAGTAGCCAGAGTGGGGGCTACTCCTACGAGCAGTACTTC. This gives the protein CASSQSGGYSYEQYF.

The chain employs TRBV6-5 and TRBJ1-5; 9 bases align to TRBD1. V was pared by 5 bases and J by 7 bases, with 6 bases of the junction left unmatched. The germline gives CDR1 MNHEY, CDR2 SVGAGI. The length of the CDR3 is 14 residues. The CDR3 region has the DNA TGTGCCAGCAGTAAGCCGGGACAGGGCCAGCCCCAGCATTTT. Its protein is CASSKPGQGQPQHF.

The CDR3 sequence is CASSLTLTSGIHEQFF. The CDR3 DNA reads TGCGCCAGCAGCCTTACGCTGACTAGCGGGATACATGAGCAGTTCTTC. V gene TRBV5-1 combines with J gene TRBJ2-1; 11 nucleotides align to TRBD2. After removal of 4 bases from V and 8 bases from J, the junction contained 11 bases not matched to a gene. This CDR3 has 16 residues. Per the germline V gene, CDR1 is SGHRS and CDR2 is YFSETQ.

This clone was observed a handful of times. This chain joins TRBV5-4 and TRBJ1-2, with D unclear. The CDR3 is 14 amino acids. Germline V gene sequence: CDR1 SGHNT, CDR2 YYREEE (reference sequence). Deletions cut 3 bases from V and 2 bases from J, with 11 bases between. CDR3 DNA sequence: TGTGCCAGCAGCTACCTGCTAGGGAACTATGGCTACACCTTC. This codes for CASSYLLGNYGYTF. The entire variable domain, with the rest obtained from reference TRBV5-4 and TRBJ1-2, is as follows: ETGVTQSPTHLIKTRGQQVTLRCSSQSGHNTVSWYQQALGQGPQFIFQYYREEENGRGNFPPRFSGLQFPNYSSELNVNALELDDSALYLCASSYLLGNYGYTFGSGTRLTVV.

The J gene is TRBJ1-1, the V gene TRBV7-3; TRBD1 agrees at 8 bases. CDR3 size: 14 residues. Germline trimming cut 5 bases from V and 4 bases from J; bases unmatched to any gene: 6. The V gene's germline CDR1 is SGHTA and CDR2 FQGTGA. CDR3 DNA: TGTGCCAGCAGCCCTAACACAGGGGGCACTGAAGCTTTCTTT. This gives the protein CASSPNTGGTEAFF.

This chain connects TRBV7-8 to TRBJ2-7; D unclear. The CDR3 consists of 12 residues. Germline CDR1 reads SGHVS; CDR2 reads FQNEAQ. The ends were cut back, 4 bases at V and 1 base at J, with 5 bases in the middle. The CDR3 sequence: CASSWPSYEQYF. As DNA, the CDR3 is TGTGCCAGCAGCTGGCCGTCCTACGAGCAGTACTTC. The whole variable domain, filled in from reference TRBV7-8 and TRBJ2-7, reads GAGVSQSPRYKVAKRGQDVALRCDPISGHVSLFWYQQALGQGPEFLTYFQNEAQLDKSGLPSDRFFAERPEGSVSTLKIQRTQQEDSAVYLCASSWPSYEQYFGPGTRLTVT.

This sequence joins TRBV7-9 and TRBJ2-3; TRBD2 matches 8 bases. Per the germline V gene, CDR1 is SEHNR and CDR2 is FQNEAQ (reference sequence). Trimming cost V 5 bases and J 2 bases; bases outside gene matches: 9. The length of the CDR3 is 16 residues. CDR3 coding DNA: TGTGCCAGCAGCCCTGGACTAGCCCGAACCACAGATACGCAGTATTTT. Encoded protein: CASSPGLARTTDTQYF.

This chain joins TRBV6-1 and TRBJ2-1; TRBD2 matches at 8 bases. Germline values: CDR1 MNHNS, CDR2 SASEGT. The CDR3 is made up of 16 amino acids. Trimming took 2 bases from V and 3 from J; bases not matched to a gene: 6. The CDR3 nucleotides read TGTGCCAGCAGTGAAACAAGGACTAGCAGCTACAATGAGCAGTTCTTC. Translation: CASSETRTSSYNEQFF.

This clone was picked up one time. The chain is built from TRBV30 and TRBJ1-2, with D possibly being TRBD1 (6 bases). In germline, CDR1 is GTSNPN, CDR2 SVGIG (reference sequence). The CDR3 spans 15 residues. The V and J ends lost 0 bases and 2 bases respectively, with 13 bases between them. The CDR3 is CAWSVPDRRNYGYTF. In DNA form, the CDR3 reads TGTGCCTGGAGTGTACCAGACAGGCGAAACTATGGCTACACCTTC.

V and J are TRBV11-1 and TRBJ2-1, with D unresolved. The CDR3 totals 15 residues. Germline V gene lookup returns CDR1 SGHAT and CDR2 FQDESV (reference sequence). Trimming took off 3 bases at V and 0 bases at J, with 9 bases between the two ends. CDR3 residues: CASSLMISSYNEQFF. CDR3 in DNA: TGTGCCAGCAGCTTGATGATTAGCTCCTACAATGAGCAGTTCTTC.

This clone came up once. This chain uses TRBV30 with TRBJ1-6; D not certain. This CDR3 is built from 11 residues. CDR1 is GTSNPN, CDR2 SVGIG, per germline (reference sequence). Trimming shortened V by 0 bases and J by 16 bases, and 10 bases separated the two germline ends. CDR3 sequence reads: CAWSVRSVLHF. The CDR3 DNA is TGTGCCTGGAGTGTACGGTCGGTACTCCACTTT.

The genes are TRBV5-1 and TRBJ1-2, with 7 nucleotides matching TRBD1. V gave up 2 bases and J gave up 7 bases; unmatched junction bases: 8. This CDR3 spans 14 amino acids. Germline-derived CDR1 and CDR2 are SGHRS and YFSETQ. DNA for the CDR3: TGCGCCAGCAGCTTCTTAGGGACAGCTTTTGGCTACACCTTC. Its protein is CASSFLGTAFGYTF.

The rearrangement uses TRBV5-1 and TRBJ2-1; 11 bases are shared with TRBD2. CDR1 SGHRS and CDR2 YFSETQ come from the germline V gene. The CDR3 length is 16 residues. The V segment lost 3 bases and the J segment 0 bases; nucleotides outside the gene matches: 2. CDR3 sequence (DNA): TGCGCCAGCAGCTCAACTAGCGGGAGCTCCTACAATGAGCAGTTCTTC. The encoded protein is CASSSTSGSSYNEQFF.

This rearrangement joins TRBV6-5 to TRBJ2-7; TRBD1 is a possible D gene (5 bases). Germline CDR1 reads MNHEY; CDR2 reads SVGAGI. V dropped 2 bases and J dropped 3 bases, with 11 bases sitting between them. The CDR3 is 14 amino acids. The CDR3 DNA sequence: TGTGCCAGCAGTTACGGTGGACATCGCTACGAGCAGTACTTC. Amino acids: CASSYGGHRYEQYF.

This clone was found once. The chain uses TRBV28 and TRBJ2-1; D is possibly TRBD1 or TRBD2 (5 bases each). The V end was cut by 8 bases, the J end by 8 bases, with 19 bases between. The CDR3 length is 14 residues. In germline, CDR1 is MDHEN, CDR2 SYDVKM. The CDR3 sequence: CASDSGGGTDEQFF. CDR3 DNA: TGTGCCAGCGACTCCGGTGGGGGAACGGATGAGCAGTTCTTC.

The count of this clone is one. The CDR3 coding sequence is TGTGCCAGTAGGATCTACCTGGGACAGGGCAAGTTCTTC. This codes for CASRIYLGQGKFF. The rearrangement joins TRBV19 to TRBJ2-1; 9 bases align to TRBD1. Looked up from germline, CDR1 is LNHDA and CDR2 is SQIVND (reference sequence). The CDR3 consists of 13 residues. The trim removed 6 bases at V and 14 bases at J, leaving 11 bases unmatched.

This chain uses TRBV10-1 with TRBJ2-7, with TRBD1 identical over 8 bases. V trimming: 3 bases; J trimming: 6 bases; junction bases outside the gene matches: 4. This CDR3 is 13 amino acids long. Germline CDR1 reads WNHNN; CDR2 reads SYGVQD (reference sequence). CDR3 sequence reads: CASSEGRGLEQYF. Written as DNA, the CDR3 is TGCGCCAGCAGTGAAGGCAGGGGGCTCGAGCAGTACTTC.

This sequence joins TRBV28 and TRBJ2-7, with 11 nucleotides matching TRBD2. V was pared by 5 bases and J by 7 bases, with 10 bases of the junction left unmatched. The CDR3 length is 15 residues. CDR1 is MDHEN and CDR2 is SYDVKM in the germline V gene. In nucleotides, the CDR3 is TGTGCCAGCAGTCCCGGGACTAGCGGAGCGGGGGAGCAGTACTTC. This sequence encodes CASSPGTSGAGEQYF.

The chain is built from TRBV12-5 and TRBJ2-3; D is unclear. V lost 4 bases and J lost 0, with 11 bases in between. Per the germline V gene, CDR1 is LGHNT and CDR2 is FRNRAP. This CDR3 comprises 15 residues. The CDR3 DNA reads TGTGCTAGTGGTTCGGGTGTACTCAGCACAGATACGCAGTATTTT. This translates into CASGSGVLSTDTQYF.

In nucleotides, the CDR3 is TGTGCCAGCAGACCCCCCACCGGGCGCGGCGAGCAGTACTTC. Translated, it gives CASRPPTGRGEQYF. V is TRBV25-1 and J is TRBJ2-7; no clear D. Germline CDR1 and CDR2: MGHDK and SYGVNS. Trimming left V 6 bases short and J 6 bases short, with 18 bases between. CDR3 length: 14 amino acids.

V usage is TRBV18 and J usage is TRBJ1-5; D remains ambiguous. Germline CDR1 is KGHSH and CDR2 is LQKENI. The CDR3 loop spans 15 amino acids. Trimming pared 2 bases from V and 6 bases from J, leaving 14 bases between. DNA for the CDR3: TGTGCCAGCTCACCAAGCGGCAGCAACCGTCAGCCCCAGCATTTT. Translating it yields CASSPSGSNRQPQHF.

This clone was recorded only once. The V call is TRBV11-2, the J call TRBJ2-1; 7 bases are a match to TRBD2. The CDR3 has 15 amino acids. From germline, CDR1 is SGHAT and CDR2 FQNNGV. The J segment lost 7 bases and the V segment lost 1 base, leaving 7 bases of the junction unmatched. The CDR3 here is CASSLVWRESNEQFF. For the CDR3, the DNA is TGTGCCAGCAGCTTAGTATGGCGGGAGAGTAATGAGCAGTTCTTC.

This clone was picked up one time. The chain joins TRBV9 to TRBJ1-3, with D unresolved. The CDR3 is 15 residues long. The germline CDR1 and CDR2 sequences are SGDLS and YYNGEE. V dropped 4 bases and J dropped 4 bases, with 15 bases sitting between them. The CDR3 DNA is TGTGCCAGCAGCCGAACGGCGTTGGGCGGAAACACCATATATTTT. This encodes CASSRTALGGNTIYF.

This clone was detected once. The chain combines TRBV7-8 with TRBJ1-3; 7 positions agree with TRBD1. Germline V CDR1 and CDR2: SGHVS, FQNEAQ. The CDR3 length is 17 residues. Trimming at V came to 3 bases and at J to 0 bases, leaving 8 bases not matched to a gene. CDR3 in DNA: TGTGCCAGCAGCTTCCGACAGGGCGCTAGCTCTGGAAACACCATATATTTT. Amino acid sequence: CASSFRQGASSGNTIYF.

Concerning this clone itself: The sample contains more than one DNA sequence encoding this CDR3. The rearrangement uses TRBV6-6 and TRBJ2-5; D might be TRBD2 (5 bases). CDR1 and CDR2 from the germline V gene are MNHNY and SVGAGI (reference sequence). V was pared by 2 bases and J by 5 bases, with 12 bases between. There are 14 residues in the CDR3. CDR3 in amino acids: CASSYGGSGETQYF. The CDR3 coding sequence is TGTGCCAGCAGTTACGGTGGGAGTGGGGAGACCCAGTACTTC.

The chain has TRBV27 and TRBJ2-7, with 7 bases identical to TRBD1. The ends lost 4 bases at V and 2 bases at J; junction bases unmatched: 8. CDR3 length: 15 residues. Germline lookup yields CDR1 MNHEY and CDR2 SMNVEV (reference sequence). As DNA, the CDR3 is TGTGCCAGCAGTTCCCTGGACAGGCTTGCCTACGAGCAGTACTTC. Protein product: CASSSLDRLAYEQYF.